This passage covers 7 T cell receptor beta chains from one sample sequenced in a study of CD8 T cells in Susac syndrome. Reverse transcription of roughly 0.5 to 1 ug RNA used random hexamers. MiXCR, applied by TCRdb to the immunoSEQ multiplex PCR reads, yields one record per CDR3 protein. The sample contains about 90,000 distinct CDR3 sequences, over 85% of which appear only once. Material: CD8+ T cells from PBMCs. Receptors were obtained from a human donor in good health.

V usage is TRBV3-1 and J usage is TRBJ2-2, with TRBD2 identical over 7 bases. Germline V gives CDR1 LGHDT, CDR2 YNNKEL (reference sequence). J lost 5 bases, V lost 4 bases, and 4 bases had no gene match. This CDR3 spans 14 amino acids. In nucleotides, the CDR3 is TGTGCCAGCAGCCGCGGGCGGGGGACCGGGGAGCTGTTTTTT. This codes for CASSRGRGTGELFF.

The chain recombines TRBV3-1 with TRBJ2-7; D might be TRBD1 (6 bases). The V end was cut by 0 bases, the J end by 3 bases, with 12 bases between. Germline lookup yields CDR1 LGHDT and CDR2 YNNKEL (reference sequence). The CDR3 extends over 15 amino acids. The CDR3 here is CASSQDPGQFYEQYF. The CDR3 bases are TGTGCCAGCAGCCAAGATCCCGGACAGTTCTACGAGCAGTACTTC.

This clonotype was counted a few times. V gene TRBV12-3 or TRBV12-4 combines with J gene TRBJ2-5, with D unresolved. The CDR3 totals 11 residues. V gave up 4 bases and J gave up 1 base, with 1 base separating them. CDR3 protein: CASSSQETQYF. DNA of the CDR3: TGTGCCAGCAGTTCCCAAGAGACCCAGTACTTC.

This sequence joins TRBV5-1 and TRBJ1-2; D not resolved. From germline, CDR1 is SGHRS and CDR2 YFSETQ. CDR3 length: 12 residues. With 7 bases removed from V and 5 bases from J, the gap between germline ends came to 12 bases. The CDR3 DNA reads as TGCGCCAGCGTCCAATTGAGTTATGGCTACACCTTC. Translating gives CASVQLSYGYTF.

The chain uses TRBV4-1 and TRBJ1-3; weak D call: TRBD1 (5 bases). The CDR3 runs to 17 residues. CDR1 is MGHRA and CDR2 is YSYEKL in the germline V gene. The V and J ends lost 0 bases and 4 bases respectively, with 16 bases between them. The CDR3 loop reads CASSQDGGLWPGNTIYF. The CDR3 DNA sequence: TGCGCCAGCAGCCAAGACGGGGGACTATGGCCCGGAAACACCATATATTTT.

V and J are TRBV12-5 and TRBJ1-2; no clear D. The CDR3 is 12 amino acids. Trimming shortened V by 1 base and J by 5 bases, and 5 bases separated the two germline ends. In germline, CDR1 is LGHNT, CDR2 FRNRAP. CDR3 nucleotides: TGTGCTAGTGGTTTGGCCTCGTATGGCTACACCTTC. Its translation: CASGLASYGYTF.

The chain combines TRBV20-1 with TRBJ1-2; D gene unclear. The CDR3 is made up of 10 amino acids. V gave up 6 bases and J gave up 5 bases, with 7 bases separating them. CDR1 is DFQATT and CDR2 is SNEGSKA in the germline V gene (reference sequence). The CDR3 loop is CSADIYGYTF. CDR3 sequence (DNA): TGCAGTGCAGACATTTATGGCTACACCTTC.